This T cell receptor beta chain was recorded in a study of cytotoxic CD8 clonotypes in ibrutinib-treated CLL. V lost 0 bases, J lost 10 bases, and 5 bases stayed unmatched. Germline values: CDR1 SGHRS, CDR2 YFSETQ. The length of the CDR3 is 13 residues. Sequencing used immunoSEQ multiplex PCR; TCRdb keeps in-frame clones, though not all of them. This table holds 250,000 or so clones, 60% to 75% found once. Source: PBMCs, taken after 24 months of ibrutinib treatment. V is TRBV5-1 and J is TRBJ2-7, with 9 bases matching TRBD2. This clonotype originated in a human donor with chronic lymphocytic leukemia. CDR3 protein: CASSLAGTSLQYF. CDR3 nucleotide sequence: TGCGCCAGCAGCTTGGCTGGGACTAGCCTTCAGTACTTC.